This T cell receptor (beta chain) was obtained from a study of cytomegalovirus exposure and HLA in healthy donors. The CDR3 has 18 amino acids. The germline V gene has CDR1 SGDLS and CDR2 YYNGEE. V shed 4 bases, J shed 4 bases, and the junction held 9 bases outside the gene matches. PCR primers comprised 60 Vbeta and 13 Jbeta primers. The table came from immunoSEQ multiplex PCR; TCRdb's copy has only in-frame clones and leaves some out. The sample contains some 190,000 clones, 65% to 80% of which appear only once. The sample comprised PBMCs. The J gene is TRBJ2-1, the V gene TRBV9, with TRBD2 matching 15 bases. The clonotype originates from a man aged 25-45 years in good health and CMV-seropositive. CDR3 residues: CASSRTSGGVGLYNEQFF. In DNA form, the CDR3 reads TGTGCCAGCAGCCGGACTAGCGGGGGGGTGGGATTATACAATGAGCAGTTCTTC.